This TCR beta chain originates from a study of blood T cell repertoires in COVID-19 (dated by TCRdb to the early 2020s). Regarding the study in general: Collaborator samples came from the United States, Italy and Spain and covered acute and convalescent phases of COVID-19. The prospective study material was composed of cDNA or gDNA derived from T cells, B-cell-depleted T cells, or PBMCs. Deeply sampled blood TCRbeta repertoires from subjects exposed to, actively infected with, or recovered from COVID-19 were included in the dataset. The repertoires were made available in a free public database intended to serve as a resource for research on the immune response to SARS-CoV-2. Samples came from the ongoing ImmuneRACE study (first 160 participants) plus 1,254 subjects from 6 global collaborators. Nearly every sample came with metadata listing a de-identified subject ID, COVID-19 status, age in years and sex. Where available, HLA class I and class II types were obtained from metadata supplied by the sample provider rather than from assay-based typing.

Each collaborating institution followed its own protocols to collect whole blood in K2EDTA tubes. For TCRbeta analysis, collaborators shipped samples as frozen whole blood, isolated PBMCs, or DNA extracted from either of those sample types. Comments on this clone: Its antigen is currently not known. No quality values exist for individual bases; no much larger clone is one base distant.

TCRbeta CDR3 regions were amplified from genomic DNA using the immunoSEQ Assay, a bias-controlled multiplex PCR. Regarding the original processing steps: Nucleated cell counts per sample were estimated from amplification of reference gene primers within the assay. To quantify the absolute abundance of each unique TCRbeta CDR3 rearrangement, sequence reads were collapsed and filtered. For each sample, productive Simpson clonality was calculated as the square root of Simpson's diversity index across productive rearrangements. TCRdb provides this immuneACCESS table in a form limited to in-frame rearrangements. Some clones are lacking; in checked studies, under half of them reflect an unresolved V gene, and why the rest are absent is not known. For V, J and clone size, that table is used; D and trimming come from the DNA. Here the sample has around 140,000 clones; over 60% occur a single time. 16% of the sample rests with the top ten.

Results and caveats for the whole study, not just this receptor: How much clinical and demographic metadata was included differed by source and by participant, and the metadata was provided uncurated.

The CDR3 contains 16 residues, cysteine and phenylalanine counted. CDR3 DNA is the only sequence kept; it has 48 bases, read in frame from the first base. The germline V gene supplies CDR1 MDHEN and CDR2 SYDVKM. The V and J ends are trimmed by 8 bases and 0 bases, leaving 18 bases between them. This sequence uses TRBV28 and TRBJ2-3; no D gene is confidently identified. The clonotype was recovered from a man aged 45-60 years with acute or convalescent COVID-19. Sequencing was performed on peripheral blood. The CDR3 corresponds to CASPERRSSSTDTQYF. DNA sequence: TGTGCCAGCCCAGAACGTCGGAGCTCAAGCACAGATACGCAGTATTTT. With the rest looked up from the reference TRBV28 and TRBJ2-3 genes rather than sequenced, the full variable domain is DVKVTQSSRYLVKRTGEKVFLECVQDMDHENMFWYRQDPGLGLRLIYFSYDVKMKEKGDIPEGYSVSREKKERFSLILESASTNQTSMYLCASPERRSSSTDTQYFGPGTRLTVL.